Below are 17 T cell receptor beta chains sequenced from a single sample in a study of blood T cell repertoires in COVID-19. The data were produced by immunoSEQ multiplex PCR, yet TCRdb's version contains in-frame clones alone and is incomplete. Among about 230,000 clones, just over 85% were seen once, and the ten largest hold roughly 10%. Sequencing input: peripheral blood. The receptors here all came from a man aged 50 to 59 with COVID-19, enrolled during active disease.

The CDR3 DNA reads as TGTGCCAGCAGTCCGATCAGACAGGGGGCCCAGCCCCAGCATTTT. Translating it yields CASSPIRQGAQPQHF. This chain connects TRBV28 to TRBJ1-5, with 10 bases that match TRBD1. The CDR3 contains 15 residues. Germline lookup yields CDR1 MDHEN and CDR2 SYDVKM. Trimming took 5 bases from V and 7 from J; bases not matched to a gene: 8. Full variable domain (outside the CDR3, taken from reference TRBV28 and TRBJ1-5): DVKVTQSSRYLVKRTGEKVFLECVQDMDHENMFWYRQDPGLGLRLIYFSYDVKMKEKGDIPEGYSVSREKKERFSLILESASTNQTSMYLCASSPIRQGAQPQHFGDGTRLSIL.

CDR3 sequence (DNA): TGCAGCGCCAGCCCTTCGACAGGGATATTCACTGAAGCTTTCTTT. Protein sequence: CSASPSTGIFTEAFF. The chain couples TRBV29-1 to TRBJ1-1; 7 nucleotides line up with TRBD1. CDR3 size: 15 residues. Germline-derived CDR1 and CDR2 are SQVTM and ANQGSEA. Losses at the gene ends were 7 bases for V and 4 bases for J; bases not matched to a gene: 15. Variable domain in full (rest from reference TRBV29-1 and TRBJ1-1): SAVISQKPSRDICQRGTSLTIQCQVDSQVTMMFWYRQQPGQSLTLIATANQGSEATYESGFVIDKFPISRPNLTFSTLTVSNMSPEDSSIYLCSASPSTGIFTEAFFGQGTRLTVV.

This clone has a single count. V is TRBV15 and J is TRBJ1-1; TRBD1 is a possible D gene (5 bases). V was clipped by 1 base and J by 2 bases, with 17 bases between them. The CDR3 has 17 residues. Germline V CDR1 and CDR2: LNHNV, YYDKDF (reference sequence). CDR3 DNA sequence: TGTGCCACCAGCAGAGTGGCAGGGAGGGGAAAAAACACTGAAGCTTTCTTT. Its protein product is CATSRVAGRGKNTEAFF.

This clone was counted once. This chain links TRBV3-1 (or the pseudogene TRBV3-2) with TRBJ2-7; unclear D gene. CDR3 length: 13 residues. Germline-derived CDR1 and CDR2 are LGHDT and YNNKEL (reference sequence). Trimming took 1 base from V and 0 from J, leaving 4 bases between them. In nucleotides, the CDR3 is TGTGCCAGCAGCCAAGGACACTCCTACGAGCAGTACTTC. This sequence encodes CASSQGHSYEQYF.

The chain employs TRBV24-1 and TRBJ2-2; no firm D call. V was shortened by 5 bases and J by 1 base, with 13 bases between the two germline ends. Germline lookup yields CDR1 KGHDR and CDR2 SFDVKD. The CDR3 extends over 16 amino acids. The CDR3 region is CATSVTDGWNTGELFF. CDR3 bases: TGTGCCACCAGTGTTACCGACGGGTGGAACACCGGGGAGCTGTTTTTT.

This clone was seen only a few times. This chain uses TRBV2 with TRBJ2-7; 9 bases fit TRBD2. The CDR3 totals 14 residues. Germline V CDR1 and CDR2: SNHLY, FYNNEI. V shed 2 bases, J shed 9 bases, and the junction held 8 bases outside the gene matches. This CDR3 is CASSELAGGAVQYF. CDR3 DNA: TGTGCCAGCAGTGAACTGGCGGGGGGGGCCGTGCAGTACTTC.

This clone is a singleton in its sample. The chain recombines TRBV4-1 with TRBJ2-7; TRBD1 agrees at 10 bases. The germline V gene has CDR1 MGHRA and CDR2 YSYEKL. This CDR3 region has 16 residues. V trimming: 0 bases; J trimming: 3 bases; junction bases outside the gene matches: 5. CDR3 sequence (DNA): TGCGCCAGCAGCCAAGACGGGACAGGGGTGTTCTACGAGCAGTACTTC. The encoded protein is CASSQDGTGVFYEQYF.

The chain is built from TRBV7-2 and TRBJ2-7, with unresolved D. The germline V gene has CDR1 SGHTA and CDR2 FQGNSA. With 4 bases removed from V and 3 bases from J, the gap between germline ends came to 7 bases. The CDR3 is 12 residues long. In nucleotides, the CDR3 is TGTGCCAGCAGCTCCGACTTCTACGAGCAGTACTTC. Residues: CASSSDFYEQYF. Full variable domain (rest looked up from reference TRBV7-2 and TRBJ2-7): GAGVSQSPSNKVTEKGKDVELRCDPISGHTALYWYRQSLGQGLEFLIYFQGNSAPDKSGLPSDRFSAERTGGSVSTLTIQRTQQEDSAVYLCASSSDFYEQYFGPGTRLTVT.

This chain uses TRBV5-6 with TRBJ1-5; the D gene is possibly TRBD1 (5 bases). Trimming cost V 1 base and J 9 bases, with 14 bases left between them. The CDR3 runs 14 residues. Germline CDR1 reads SGHDT; CDR2 reads YYEEEE. CDR3: CASSLWGSLSPQHF. The CDR3 DNA reads as TGTGCCAGCAGCTTGTGGGGCTCCCTATCGCCCCAGCATTTT.

This chain links TRBV7-9 with TRBJ1-5; D possibly corresponds to TRBD1 (5 bases). The CDR3 has 13 amino acids. Trimming took 5 bases from V and 3 from J, leaving 8 bases between them. CDR1 is SEHNR, CDR2 FQNEAQ, per germline (reference sequence). The CDR3 reads CASSRQLNQPQHF. The CDR3 DNA reads TGTGCCAGCAGCCGACAGCTCAATCAGCCCCAGCATTTT. The full variable domain, its missing parts supplied by reference TRBV7-9 and TRBJ1-5, is DTGVSQNPRHKITKRGQNVTFRCDPISEHNRLYWYRQTLGQGPEFLTYFQNEAQLEKSRLLSDRFSAERPKGSFSTLEIQRTEQGDSAMYLCASSRQLNQPQHFGDGTRLSIL.

The V gene is TRBV18, the J gene TRBJ1-5, with 9 bases fitting TRBD1. With V trimmed by 2 bases and J by 4 bases, 3 bases remained unmatched. Germline V gene lookup returns CDR1 KGHSH and CDR2 LQKENI. The CDR3 is made up of 15 amino acids. The CDR3 coding sequence is TGTGCCAGCTCACCAACAGGGGGCAGTAATCAGCCCCAGCATTTT. The encoded protein is CASSPTGGSNQPQHF.

The rearrangement uses TRBV5-1 and TRBJ2-7; 8 bases match TRBD2. The CDR3 is 15 amino acids. CDR1 and CDR2 (germline): SGHRS, YFSETQ. Trimming took 4 bases from V and 4 from J; bases not matched to a gene: 10. The CDR3 DNA is TGCGCCAGCAGCCCGAAGCGGGAGCTTGTGTACGAGCAGTACTTC. Amino acid sequence: CASSPKRELVYEQYF.

The chain carries TRBV19 and TRBJ1-4, with TRBD1 identical over 8 bases. The CDR3 consists of 14 residues. Germline CDR1 is LNHDA and CDR2 is SQIVND (reference sequence). The ends lost 3 bases at V and 4 bases at J; junction bases unmatched: 1. CDR3 nucleotide sequence: TGTGCCAGTAGTATCGACAGGGGTAATGAAAAACTGTTTTTT. It is translated as CASSIDRGNEKLFF.

The genes are TRBV6-5 and TRBJ2-3, with TRBD1 matching over 8 bases. The CDR3 length is 16 residues. CDR1 and CDR2 from the germline V gene are MNHEY and SVGAGI. V lost 1 base and J lost 8; bases outside the gene matches: 11. The CDR3: CASSYFPGQGIGTQYF. For the CDR3, the DNA is TGTGCCAGCAGTTACTTCCCTGGACAGGGTATAGGTACGCAGTATTTT.

The V gene is TRBV7-2, the J gene TRBJ1-4; TRBD1 matches 7 bases. Germline V gene data show CDR1 as SGHTA and CDR2 as FQGNSA. This CDR3 is 15 amino acids long. Trimming removed 5 bases from V and 7 bases from J; junction bases left unmatched: 10. CDR3 amino acids: CASSPGTERFEKLFF. The DNA of the CDR3 is TGTGCCAGCAGCCCAGGGACAGAAAGGTTTGAAAAACTGTTTTTT.

In its sample, this clone was seen a few times. The genes are TRBV21-1 and TRBJ2-7; the table's D call, TRBD2, has no DNA check behind it. TRBV21-1 is an annotated pseudogene. This CDR3 is 15 amino acids long. The CDR3 reads CASRLSGRVSYEQYF. The CDR3 coding sequence is TGTGCCAGCAGATTGAGCGGGAGAGTTTCCTACGAGCAGTACTTC.

V and J are TRBV2 and TRBJ1-3; D may be TRBD1 (6 bases). V was pared by 5 bases and J by 4 bases, with 15 bases between. There are 15 residues in the CDR3. Germline CDR1 SNHLY, CDR2 FYNNEI. The CDR3 nucleotides read TGTGCCAGCAGTTTCCAACAGGGTATCGGAAACACCATATATTTT. This gives the protein CASSFQQGIGNTIYF.